These T cell receptor beta chains were read from a single sample in a study of CD8+CD57+ T cells in acquired aplastic anemia. One entry per CDR3 protein, called by TCRdb with MiXCR from the reads. Among more than 250,000 distinct CDR3 sequences listed, 50% to 70% were seen once. The sample comprised sorted CD4+, CD8+, or CD8+CD57+ T cells (not recorded which) from PBMCs. These receptors originate from a human donor with severe aplastic anemia or a healthy control (not recorded which). CDR3s include the opening cysteine and the closing phenylalanine or tryptophan. Fields, in order: J gene, V gene, clone size, D gene, CDR3 DNA, CDR3 protein. The D gene is left open where the match is weak. Clone size is given for some rows only: seen once, a few or many times, or a class if the clone is expanded.

>TRBJ2-5|TRBV10-3|-|TRBD1
TGTGCCATCAACCGGGACAGGGGAGAGACCCAGTACTTC
CAINRDRGETQYF
>TRBJ2-3|TRBV19|once|-
TGTGCCAGTAGTGGGCACAGGGAAACAGATACGCAGTATTTT
CASSGHRETDTQYF
>TRBJ2-5|TRBV7-9|-|TRBD2
TGTGCCAGCAGCTTAGTACTCGGTAGCGGGGGGTTTCAAGAGACCCAGTACTTC
CASSLVLGSGGFQETQYF
>TRBJ2-2|TRBV2|few|TRBD2
TGTGCCACGTCGCCGCCTAGCGGGGGGCGGGGCGGGGAGCTGTTTTTT
CATSPPSGGRGGELFF
>TRBJ1-1|TRBV5-5|-|TRBD1
TGTGCCAGCAGCGGTGGGACAGGCAACACTGAAGCTCTCTTT
CASSGGTGNTEALF
>TRBJ1-2|TRBV20-1|-|-
TGCAGTGCTAGGCCCGTCTCTATCTCAGGGGATAGGGGCACCTTC
CSARPVSISGDRGTF
>TRBJ2-3|TRBV12-3/TRBV12-4|-|-
TGTGCCACCCGGAGAGGGATTAGCACAGATACGCAGTATTTT
CATRRGISTDTQYF
>TRBJ1-2|TRBV7-9|few|-
TGTGCCAGCAGCCAGAACAGGGATGGCTACACCTTC
CASSQNRDGYTF
>TRBJ2-7|TRBV6-5|many|TRBD2
TGTGCCAGCAGTTCGAGGCTAGCGGGGGCCTACGAGCAGTACTTC
CASSSRLAGAYEQYF
>TRBJ1-2|TRBV5-1|many|-
TGCGCCAGCAGCTTGGGGGCAGGCTCGGACTATGGCTACACCTTC
CASSLGAGSDYGYTF
>TRBJ2-7|TRBV20-1|many|-
TGCAGTGCCCTAGACGGCCGCCACATCTACGAGCAGTACTTC
CSALDGRHIYEQYF
>TRBJ2-3|TRBV7-2|many|TRBD2
TGTGCCAGCAGCCCGACTAGCGGGGGGACAGATACGCAGTATTTT
CASSPTSGGTDTQYF
>TRBJ2-3|TRBV5-1|-|-
TGCGCCAGCAGCTTTAATTGGGGATTGGGCACAGATACGCAGTATTTT
CASSFNWGLGTDTQYF
>TRBJ1-5|TRBV28|-|-
TGTGCCAGCAGTTTAGGCCGGCCCCAGCATTTT
CASSLGRPQHF
>TRBJ1-6|TRBV9|-|-
TGTGCCAGCAGCGTAGGTGGAGGGCACCTTATCAATTCACCCCTCCACTTT
CASSVGGGHLINSPLHF
>TRBJ1-1|TRBV7-9|-|TRBD1
TGTGCCAGCAGTGTGACAGGGAATGCTTTCTTT
CASSVTGNAFF
>TRBJ2-1|TRBV19|-|TRBD2
TGTGCCAGTAGTACCAGGGTAGCGGGGTCCCCAGGGGAGCAGTTCTTC
CASSTRVAGSPGEQFF